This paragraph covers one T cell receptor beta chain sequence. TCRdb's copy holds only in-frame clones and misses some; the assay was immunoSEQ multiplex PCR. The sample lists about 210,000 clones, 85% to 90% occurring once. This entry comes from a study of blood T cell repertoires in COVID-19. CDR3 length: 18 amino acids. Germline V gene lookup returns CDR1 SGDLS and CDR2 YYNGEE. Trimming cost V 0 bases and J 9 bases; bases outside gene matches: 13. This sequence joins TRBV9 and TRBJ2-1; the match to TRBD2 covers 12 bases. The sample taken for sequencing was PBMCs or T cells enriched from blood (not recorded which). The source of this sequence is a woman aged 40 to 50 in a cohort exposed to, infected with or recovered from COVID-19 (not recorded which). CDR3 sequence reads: CASSVGPSGRAFKGEQFF. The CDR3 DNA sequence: TGTGCCAGCAGCGTAGGCCCTAGCGGGAGGGCCTTTAAAGGTGAGCAGTTCTTC.